This entry lists 24 T cell receptor beta chains sequenced from one sample in a study of blood T cells in healthy people across ages. A second PCR of 7 to 11 cycles used a sample-barcoded 5' primer and a J-beta primer mix. A single record per CDR3 protein comes from TCRdb applying MiXCR to the 5' RACE reads. There are about 1.5 million distinct CDR3 sequences in the sample; 40% to 45% occur only once, and about 3.8% lies in the top ten. The sequenced material came from blood. Receptors originate from a woman aged 18-29 years in good health.

The chain combines TRBV24-1 with TRBJ2-1; 7 positions agree with TRBD1. The J call is uncertain, as TRBJ2-7 better fits the DNA end. Germline values: CDR1 KGHDR, CDR2 SFDVKD. The CDR3 is 15 amino acids. CDR3 sequence: CATSESRDSNNEQYF. The CDR3 DNA reads as TGTGCCACCAGTGAGAGCCGGGACAGCAACAATGAGCAGTACTTC.

The chain recombines TRBV6-4 with TRBJ2-2; 7 nucleotides line up with TRBD2. Per germline, CDR1 MRHNA and CDR2 SNTAGT. The V gene end was trimmed by 6 bases and the J gene end by 1 base; junction bases not matched to a gene: 8. This CDR3 spans 16 amino acids. For the CDR3, the DNA is TGTGCCAGCAGACAAACGGCGGGGGAGAACACCGGGGAGCTGTTTTTT. Translated: CASRQTAGENTGELFF.

V gene TRBV20-1 combines with J gene TRBJ1-3; D gene ambiguous. CDR1 and CDR2 from the germline V gene are DFQATT and SNEGSKA (reference sequence). The CDR3 covers 13 residues. V was shortened by 3 bases and J by 0 bases, with 6 bases between the two germline ends. This CDR3 reads CSASPYSGNTIYF. The DNA of the CDR3 is TGCAGTGCTAGTCCATACTCTGGAAACACCATATATTTT.

V usage is TRBV4-1 and J usage is TRBJ2-7; 9 bases line up with TRBD1. The J call may be incorrect, as the DNA end agrees better with TRBJ2-5. The CDR3 extends over 16 amino acids. Germline V gives CDR1 MGHRA, CDR2 YSYEKL. The CDR3 coding sequence is TGCGCCAGCAGCCAAGATGCCGGACAGGGGCTAGAGACCCAGTACTTC. As protein: CASSQDAGQGLETQYF.

This chain joins TRBV7-9 and TRBJ2-1; D is ambiguous. With 8 bases removed from V and 9 bases from J, the gap between germline ends came to 8 bases. Looked up from germline, CDR1 is SEHNR and CDR2 is FQNEAQ (reference sequence). The CDR3 is 10 amino acids. The CDR3 DNA is TGTGCCAGCGGGCAAATTGAGCAGTTCTTC. Translating gives CASGQIEQFF.

This chain joins TRBV29-1 and TRBJ1-5; the D is unclear. CDR1 is SQVTM and CDR2 is ANQGSEA in the germline V gene. The CDR3 covers 12 residues. V lost 5 bases, J lost 6 bases, and 11 bases lay in between. CDR3 amino acids: CSVYPEGQPQHF. DNA of the CDR3: TGCAGCGTTTACCCGGAGGGTCAGCCCCAGCATTTT.

V usage is TRBV9 and J usage is TRBJ2-3, with 8 bases matching TRBD1. Germline CDR1 and CDR2: SGDLS and YYNGEE. The V and J ends lost 5 bases and 6 bases, in that order; junction bases with no gene match: 11. The CDR3 length is 15 residues. CDR3 bases: TGTGCCAGCAGGAAAACAGGGACAGGTTGGGATACGCAGTATTTT. The encoded protein is CASRKTGTGWDTQYF. The entire variable domain, with the rest obtained from reference TRBV9 and TRBJ2-3, is as follows: DSGVTQTPKHLITATGQRVTLRCSPRSGDLSVYWYQQSLDQGLQFLIQYYNGEERAKGNILERFSAQQFPDLHSELNLSSLELGDSALYFCASRKTGTGWDTQYFGPGTRLTVL.

The rearrangement uses TRBV27 and TRBJ1-6, with D maybe TRBD1 (5 bases). This CDR3 is built from 18 residues. Germline V gives CDR1 MNHEY, CDR2 SMNVEV (reference sequence). The germline V and J ends were trimmed by 5 bases and 10 bases, with 27 bases remaining between them. The DNA for the CDR3 is TGTGCCAGCAGTCGTAGAAGGGGCCCCCTTCAAATTAACTCACCCCTCCACTTT. Protein: CASSRRRGPLQINSPLHF.

This clonotype was counted many times. The chain is built from TRBV6-4 and TRBJ2-6, with D unresolved. Trimming removed 2 bases at V and 1 base at J, with 6 bases between. Germline CDR1 and CDR2: MRHNA and SNTAGT. The length of the CDR3 is 15 residues. The CDR3 loop is CASSDAKSGANVLTF. The CDR3 bases are TGTGCCAGCAGTGACGCCAAGTCTGGGGCCAACGTCCTGACTTTC.

Details on this clonotype: A read error may account for a junction end that differs from germline. The V call is TRBV12-3 or TRBV12-4, the J call TRBJ2-3; D is perhaps TRBD2 (5 bases). This CDR3 has 13 residues. This CDR3 is CVSSWRGTDTQYF. The CDR3 nucleotides are TGTGTCAGCAGCTGGCGGGGCACAGATACGCAGTATTTT.

This chain links TRBV5-1 with TRBJ2-7, with 10 bases fitting TRBD2. In germline, CDR1 is SGHRS, CDR2 YFSETQ. The junction had 7 bases not matched to a gene; V was cut back by 4 bases and J by 0 bases. The CDR3 has 16 residues. Here the CDR3 reads CASSPRTSGISYEQYF. CDR3 bases: TGCGCCAGCAGCCCGAGGACTAGCGGAATCTCCTACGAGCAGTACTTC.

A word on this clonotype: The germline gene is not matched at one end of the junction; a read error may be the cause. The rearrangement joins TRBV6-5 to TRBJ2-7; 10 nucleotides match TRBD1. CDR1 is MNHEY and CDR2 is SVGAGI in the germline V gene. The CDR3 sequence is 15 residues long. CDR3 bases: TGTGCCGGCAGACCGACAGGGGGCACCTCCTACGAGCAGTACTTC. Translating gives CAGRPTGGTSYEQYF.

This clonotype was seen ten or more times. The chain couples TRBV7-9 to TRBJ1-1; TRBD1 agrees at 7 bases. Trimming took 3 bases from V and 5 from J; bases not matched to a gene: 0. The CDR3 loop spans 12 amino acids. Germline V gene data show CDR1 as SEHNR and CDR2 as FQNEAQ (reference sequence). Here the CDR3 DNA reads TGTGCCAGCAGCTTGACAGGGACTGAAGCTTTCTTT. Translation: CASSLTGTEAFF.

This clonotype was detected ten times or more. A junction boundary mismatches the germline segment, possibly from a read error. The rearrangement links TRBV12-3 or TRBV12-4 to TRBJ2-5; D unresolved. The CDR3 has 12 amino acids. The CDR3 reads CASSLGWETQYF. The CDR3 nucleotides read TGTGCCAGCAGCTTAGGCTGGGAGACCCAGTACTTC.

The chain joins TRBV20-1 to TRBJ1-2; D may be TRBD1 (6 bases). V was pared by 0 bases and J by 4 bases, with 12 bases between. Germline V gives CDR1 DFQATT, CDR2 SNEGSKA (reference sequence). CDR3 length: 14 amino acids. The CDR3 loop reads CSARDRGGAYGYTF. CDR3 in DNA: TGCAGTGCTAGAGATAGGGGGGGTGCCTATGGCTACACCTTC.

This clonotype came up once. The genes are TRBV6-2 or TRBV6-3 and TRBJ1-2, with TRBD1 matching over 7 bases. V was clipped by 2 bases and J by 8 bases; unmatched bases: 8. CDR3 length: 14 residues. CDR1 and CDR2 (germline): MNHEY, SVGEGT. This chain's CDR3 is CASSYRGRLEGYTF. CDR3 nucleotide sequence: TGTGCCAGCAGTTACAGGGGGCGCTTGGAAGGCTACACCTTC.

The V and J genes are TRBV10-3 and TRBJ2-1, with TRBD2 matching 7 bases. The trim removed 0 bases at V and 10 bases at J, leaving 9 bases unmatched. Germline-derived CDR1 and CDR2 are ENHRY and SYGVKD. The CDR3 length is 15 residues. In DNA form, the CDR3 reads TGTGCCATCAGTGAGTCGATGGCGGGAGCTGAAGAGCAGTTCTTC. Encoded protein: CAISESMAGAEEQFF.

This rearrangement joins TRBV27 to TRBJ1-1; no reliable D call. This CDR3 is built from 11 residues. Per germline, CDR1 MNHEY and CDR2 SMNVEV (reference sequence). V lost 6 bases and J lost 7, with 9 bases in between. CDR3 bases: TGTGCCAGCAGGCTTGGAATTGAAGCTTTCTTT. Translation gives CASRLGIEAFF.

The CDR3 sequence: CASSHARPHNQPQHF. CDR3 in DNA: TGCGCCAGCAGCCACGCCAGACCGCACAATCAGCCCCAGCATTTT. The chain links TRBV4-3 to TRBJ1-5; no firm D call. The V gene's germline CDR1 is LGHNA and CDR2 YSLEER. The V end lost 3 bases, the J end lost 3 bases, and 12 bases lay between the germline ends. This CDR3 has 15 amino acids.

This chain connects TRBV30 to TRBJ2-3; perhaps TRBD1 as D (6 bases). CDR3 length: 12 residues. CDR1 and CDR2 from the germline V gene are GTSNPN and SVGIG (reference sequence). Trimming left V 0 bases short and J 5 bases short, with 6 bases between. For the CDR3, the DNA is TGTGCCTGGAGTGTACAGGGAGATACGCAGTATTTT. This encodes CAWSVQGDTQYF.

This clonotype was found a few times. The J gene is TRBJ2-4, the V gene TRBV10-3; D might be TRBD2 (6 bases). This CDR3 region has 13 residues. Germline-derived CDR1 and CDR2 are ENHRY and SYGVKD. V gave up 2 bases and J gave up 8 bases, with 10 bases separating them. CDR3 sequence (DNA): TGTGCCATCAGTGAGGTAGGGGAGGACATTCAGTACTTC. Residues: CAISEVGEDIQYF.

There are a few counts of this clonotype. The chain recombines TRBV12-5 with TRBJ2-4, with 9 bases aligning to TRBD1. Germline loops: CDR1 LGHNT, CDR2 FRNRAP. V lost 7 bases and J lost 4; bases outside the gene matches: 5. This CDR3 spans 14 amino acids. CDR3 nucleotide sequence: TGTGCTAGTGCCTCCGGGACAGGGAAAAACATTCAGTACTTC. Residues: CASASGTGKNIQYF. Together with reference TRBV12-5 and TRBJ2-4, the CDR3 gives the full variable domain: DARVTQTPRHKVTEMGQEVTMRCQPILGHNTVFWYRQTMMQGLELLAYFRNRAPLDDSGMPKDRFSAEMPDATLATLKIQPSEPRDSAVYFCASASGTGKNIQYFGAGTRLSVL.

This clonotype came up a few times. The chain employs TRBV6-6 and TRBJ1-2; D gene ambiguous. The CDR3 is 11 amino acids. Deletions cut 7 bases from V and 4 bases from J, with 7 bases between. CDR1 is MNHNY, CDR2 SVGAGI, per germline (reference sequence). This chain's CDR3 is CASKESYGYTF. The CDR3 DNA sequence: TGTGCCAGCAAGGAGAGCTATGGCTACACCTTC.

This rearrangement joins TRBV4-3 to TRBJ1-2; D remains ambiguous. The CDR3 totals 14 residues. Germline loops: CDR1 LGHNA, CDR2 YSLEER. The V end lost 6 bases, the J end lost 2 bases, and 13 bases lay between the germline ends. The CDR3 DNA follows: TGCGCCAGCAGGAAAACCGGCATAAACTATGGCTACACCTTC. This gives the protein CASRKTGINYGYTF.